Each of the 2 T cell receptor beta chains below was sequenced from the same sample in a study of vaccination effects on CD4 cells after COVID-19. For these receptors, no antigen is known. Within the ViraFEST assay, antigen-specific CD4+ T cells underwent expansion with viral peptide pools prior to sequencing. With roughly 10 days of culture completed, CD4+ T cells were isolated. Either the BNT162b2 or mRNA-1273 vaccine was given to participants in two doses. The table came from immunoSEQ multiplex PCR; TCRdb's copy has only in-frame clones and leaves some out. The repertoire holds tens of thousands of clones, with around four fifths as singletons. The source was CD4+ T cells from PBMCs cultured with HCoV-OC43 spike peptides, collected after COVID-19 vaccination. Subset in this sample: HCoV-OC43 spike overlapping peptide pool stimulation. These receptors all stem from a human donor who received a COVID-19 vaccine.

The genes are TRBV18 and TRBJ2-3, with 9 bases matching TRBD1. Germline V gene sequence: CDR1 KGHSH, CDR2 LQKENI. J was trimmed by 4 bases and V by 2 bases; bases with no gene match: 7. This CDR3 is built from 16 residues. The CDR3 loop is CASSPWEDRGSDTQYF. In DNA form, the CDR3 reads TGTGCCAGCTCACCATGGGAAGACAGGGGGTCAGATACGCAGTATTTT.

V is TRBV6-2 or TRBV6-3 and J is TRBJ2-3; no firm D call. This CDR3 is built from 14 residues. Trimming removed 1 base from V and 2 bases from J, with 7 bases in between. The V gene's germline CDR1 is MNHEY and CDR2 SVGEGT. CDR3 DNA: TGTGCCAGCAGTTACTACAGAGACACAGATACGCAGTATTTT. As protein: CASSYYRDTDTQYF.